One sample yielded the 25 T cell receptor beta chains listed below, sequenced in a study of shared clonotypes between healthy human individuals. The protocol was immunoSEQ multiplex PCR, while the TCRdb copy is restricted to in-frame clones and leaves out a portion. The repertoire holds some 2,000,000 clones, with 85% to 95% as singletons. Sequencing was carried out using naive CD4+ T cells sorted from blood. As to subset: CD45RA+ positively selected. Receptor source: a man aged 18-30 years in good health.

The chain has TRBV29-1 and TRBJ2-7; tentative D call: TRBD2 (6 bases). Trimming took off 4 bases at V and 4 bases at J, with 11 bases between the two ends. Per the germline V gene, CDR1 is SQVTM and CDR2 is ANQGSEA. This CDR3 is 12 amino acids long. The CDR3 bases are TGCAGCGTTGTACTAGCTGATTACGAGCAGTACTTC. It yields the protein CSVVLADYEQYF.

This chain joins TRBV30 and TRBJ1-5; D perhaps matches TRBD1 (5 bases). The CDR3 runs to 14 residues. Per germline, CDR1 GTSNPN and CDR2 SVGIG (reference sequence). V was clipped by 0 bases and J by 4 bases, with 10 bases between them. The CDR3 nucleotides read TGTGCCTGGAGTGTTGAAGGGGCAAATCAGCCCCAGCATTTT. Its translation is CAWSVEGANQPQHF.

CDR3 DNA: TGTGCCAGCAGCGTACTCACAGGGGACTATGGCTACACCTTC. Its translation: CASSVLTGDYGYTF. The chain couples TRBV9 to TRBJ1-2, with 7 bases identical to TRBD1. CDR3 length: 14 amino acids. Trimming removed 1 base from V and 3 bases from J; junction bases left unmatched: 3. The V gene's germline CDR1 is SGDLS and CDR2 YYNGEE. Complete variable domain (other parts from reference TRBV9 and TRBJ1-2): DSGVTQTPKHLITATGQRVTLRCSPRSGDLSVYWYQQSLDQGLQFLIQYYNGEERAKGNILERFSAQQFPDLHSELNLSSLELGDSALYFCASSVLTGDYGYTFGSGTRLTVV.

In DNA form, the CDR3 reads TGTGCCAGCAGTCGACGGAGGGACGGCTACGAGCAGTACTTC. Translation gives CASSRRRDGYEQYF. This chain joins TRBV27 and TRBJ2-7; D perhaps matches TRBD2 (6 bases). CDR1 and CDR2 from the germline V gene are MNHEY and SMNVEV (reference sequence). V dropped 5 bases and J dropped 3 bases, with 14 bases sitting between them. The CDR3 spans 14 residues.

In nucleotides, the CDR3 is TGTGCCAGCAGTGGAGGACAGGGGAAGACTAGCGGGGGTTACAATGAGCAGTTCTTC. This gives the protein CASSGGQGKTSGGYNEQFF. The chain carries TRBV6-1 and TRBJ2-1; 12 bases agree with TRBD2. The CDR3 covers 19 residues. Trimming took 4 bases from V and 4 from J; bases not matched to a gene: 14. The germline V gene encodes CDR1 MNHNS and CDR2 SASEGT.

The chain combines TRBV6-6 with TRBJ2-7; D perhaps matches TRBD2 (7 bases). V lost 8 bases and J 7 bases, leaving 12 bases between the germline ends. Germline assignment: CDR1 MNHNY and CDR2 SVGAGI (reference sequence). The CDR3 contains 11 residues. This CDR3 reads CASSRGGEQYF. CDR3 bases: TGTGCCAGCTCGAGGGGGGGTGAGCAGTACTTC.

The gene calls are TRBV6-5 and TRBJ2-5, with TRBD1 matching 9 bases. The CDR3 loop spans 16 amino acids. The germline gives CDR1 MNHEY, CDR2 SVGAGI. J was trimmed by 2 bases and V by 2 bases; bases with no gene match: 6. This chain's CDR3 is CASSYRRGQGQETQYF. DNA of the CDR3: TGTGCCAGCAGTTACCGGCGGGGACAGGGACAAGAGACCCAGTACTTC.

The J gene is TRBJ2-7, the V gene TRBV10-3; TRBD2 matches 10 bases. J gave up 4 bases and V 7 bases, and 4 bases lay outside the gene matches. The germline V gene has CDR1 ENHRY and CDR2 SYGVKD. The CDR3 runs 13 residues. CDR3 in amino acids: CAINSGGAYEQYF. CDR3 DNA: TGTGCCATCAACAGCGGGGGGGCTTACGAGCAGTACTTC.

The J gene is TRBJ2-5, the V gene TRBV2; 8 positions agree with TRBD1. This CDR3 is built from 14 residues. The germline gives CDR1 SNHLY, CDR2 FYNNEI. Trimming at V came to 7 bases and at J to 1 base, leaving 5 bases not matched to a gene. In nucleotides, the CDR3 is TGTGCCAGCATGCGGGACAGGAGCCAAGAGACCCAGTACTTC. Protein: CASMRDRSQETQYF.

V is TRBV5-1 and J is TRBJ1-1, with D perhaps matching TRBD1 (6 bases). CDR3 length equals 14 residues. Deletions cut 3 bases from V and 4 bases from J, with 13 bases between. Germline V lookup: CDR1 SGHRS, CDR2 YFSETQ. CDR3: CASSSGDLSTEAFF. CDR3 DNA sequence: TGCGCCAGCAGCTCAGGGGATCTTAGCACTGAAGCTTTCTTT. The entire variable domain, with the rest obtained from reference TRBV5-1 and TRBJ1-1, is as follows: KAGVTQTPRYLIKTRGQQVTLSCSPISGHRSVSWYQQTPGQGLQFLFEYFSETQRNKGNFPGRFSGRQFSNSRSEMNVSTLELGDSALYLCASSSGDLSTEAFFGQGTRLTVV.

The table lists this clone with many counts. The chain links TRBV19 to TRBJ1-3; D gene unclear. V shed 7 bases and J shed 4 bases, with 8 bases lying between them. This CDR3 comprises 12 residues. Germline loops: CDR1 LNHDA, CDR2 SQIVND (reference sequence). CDR3: CASTVSGNTIYF. The DNA of the CDR3 is TGTGCCAGTACCGTCTCCGGAAACACCATATATTTT. The variable domain in full, completed from reference TRBV19 and TRBJ1-3, reads DGGITQSPKYLFRKEGQNVTLSCEQNLNHDAMYWYRQDPGQGLRLIYYSQIVNDFQKGDIAEGYSVSREKKESFPLTVTSAQKNPTAFYLCASTVSGNTIYFGEGSWLTVV.

The rearrangement links TRBV18 to TRBJ2-7, with D perhaps TRBD2 (5 bases). V was shortened by 6 bases and J by 3 bases, with 15 bases between the two germline ends. CDR1 is KGHSH and CDR2 is LQKENI in the germline V gene. This CDR3 contains 14 residues. For the CDR3, the DNA is TGTGCCAGCTCCCCAGAGAATCGGGACTACGAGCAGTACTTC. Protein: CASSPENRDYEQYF.

V is TRBV15 and J is TRBJ1-6, with D hard to call. This CDR3 spans 15 amino acids. V was cut by 4 bases and J by 5 bases, with 12 bases left in between. The germline CDR1 and CDR2 sequences are LNHNV and YYDKDF (reference sequence). CDR3 DNA sequence: TGTGCCACCAGCACCTTGACCGCTAATAATTCACCCCTCCACTTT. It is translated as CATSTLTANNSPLHF.

The CDR3 loop is CASSVTGGPTEAFF. CDR3 nucleotides: TGTGCCAGCAGCGTAACAGGGGGCCCCACTGAAGCTTTCTTT. The chain has TRBV4-2 and TRBJ1-1, with TRBD1 matching 9 bases. The CDR3 runs 14 residues. Germline lookup yields CDR1 LGHNA and CDR2 YNFKEQ. The junction had 5 bases not matched to a gene; V was cut back by 5 bases and J by 4 bases.

The V gene is TRBV4-3, the J gene TRBJ2-5; 7 nucleotides agree with TRBD1. The CDR3 has 15 residues. Trimming cost V 0 bases and J 2 bases; bases outside gene matches: 3. The germline CDR1 and CDR2 sequences are LGHNA and YSLEER. CDR3: CASSQDNRGQETQYF. In nucleotides, the CDR3 is TGCGCCAGCAGCCAAGACAACAGGGGACAAGAGACCCAGTACTTC.

The chain has TRBV2 and TRBJ2-5; no clear D gene. This CDR3 is 14 amino acids long. Germline values: CDR1 SNHLY, CDR2 FYNNEI. V shed 5 bases and J shed 5 bases, with 15 bases lying between them. This CDR3 reads CASSPRVLPETQYF. The CDR3 bases are TGTGCCAGCAGTCCAAGGGTCCTCCCGGAGACCCAGTACTTC.

The V call is TRBV10-2, the J call TRBJ2-3, with D tentatively TRBD2 (6 bases). The V gene's germline CDR1 is WSHSY and CDR2 SAAADI. V dropped 3 bases and J dropped 0 bases, with 13 bases sitting between them. This CDR3 region has 16 residues. The CDR3 here is CASSDVLAASTDTQYF. DNA of the CDR3: TGCGCCAGCAGTGATGTGTTAGCGGCTAGCACAGATACGCAGTATTTT.

The sample holds one count of this clone. The rearrangement uses TRBV2 and TRBJ2-1, with D uncertain. V was shortened by 6 bases and J by 6 bases, with 12 bases between the two germline ends. The CDR3 consists of 13 residues. In germline, CDR1 is SNHLY, CDR2 FYNNEI. The CDR3 DNA sequence: TGTGCCAGCAGAATCTACAGATCCAATGAGCAGTTCTTC. This translates into CASRIYRSNEQFF. Full variable domain (remainder filled in from reference TRBV2 and TRBJ2-1): EPEVTQTPSHQVTQMGQEVILRCVPISNHLYFYWYRQILGQKVEFLVSFYNNEISEKSEIFDDQFSVERPDGSNFTLKIRSTKLEDSAMYFCASRIYRSNEQFFGPGTRLTVL.

The rearrangement uses TRBV5-1 and TRBJ2-3; perhaps TRBD2 as D (6 bases). The CDR3 is 12 amino acids. The germline V gene encodes CDR1 SGHRS and CDR2 YFSETQ. V shed 6 bases and J shed 4 bases, with 9 bases lying between them. CDR3 bases: TGCGCCAGCACCCCGGGGGCAGATACGCAGTATTTT. Translating gives CASTPGADTQYF.

The V and J genes are TRBV4-1 and TRBJ2-6; D call uncertain. The V end was cut by 7 bases, the J end by 0 bases, with 16 bases between. The CDR3 runs 17 residues. Germline V CDR1 and CDR2: MGHRA, YSYEKL. CDR3 loop: CASTSDQGHSGANVLTF. In nucleotides, the CDR3 is TGCGCCAGCACCTCGGACCAAGGGCACTCTGGGGCCAACGTCCTGACTTTC.

This clone was recorded only once. This chain connects TRBV9 to TRBJ2-1; D might be TRBD1 (6 bases). Per the germline V gene, CDR1 is SGDLS and CDR2 is YYNGEE. V lost 0 bases to trimming and J lost 9 bases, with 16 bases between them. The CDR3 extends over 15 amino acids. CDR3 nucleotide sequence: TGTGCCAGCAGCGTAGCGGTAGACAGGCTCAGTGAGCAGTTCTTC. Protein: CASSVAVDRLSEQFF.

The chain is built from TRBV28 and TRBJ1-5; weak D call: TRBD1 (5 bases). Trimming shortened V by 7 bases and J by 5 bases, and 21 bases separated the two germline ends. The V gene's germline CDR1 is MDHEN and CDR2 SYDVKM. The CDR3 consists of 16 residues. CDR3 in DNA: TGTGCCAGCAACACTCCGGGCGGGGGGTTTTATCAGCCCCAGCATTTT. Its translation is CASNTPGGGFYQPQHF.

The genes are TRBV28 and TRBJ1-2; no definite D call. The germline gives CDR1 MDHEN, CDR2 SYDVKM. The CDR3 runs to 13 residues. V was cut by 8 bases and J by 2 bases, with 12 bases left in between. CDR3 sequence: CASGEGLNYGYTF. The CDR3 DNA sequence: TGTGCCAGCGGCGAAGGACTGAACTATGGCTACACCTTC.

A word on this clone: Other DNA sequences from this sample encode an identical CDR3 as well. V and J are TRBV6-6 and TRBJ2-4; possibly TRBD1 for D (6 bases). The ends were cut back, 0 bases at V and 0 bases at J, with 9 bases in the middle. There are 16 residues in the CDR3. Germline values: CDR1 MNHNY, CDR2 SVGAGI (reference sequence). The DNA of the CDR3 is TGTGCCAGCAGTTACTCTGGGGGCGCAGCCAAAAACATTCAGTACTTC. Amino acids: CASSYSGGAAKNIQYF.

The rearrangement uses TRBV30 and TRBJ1-2, with D hard to call. The CDR3 is 16 residues long. CDR1 is GTSNPN, CDR2 SVGIG, per germline (reference sequence). Trimming took 3 bases from V and 0 from J, leaving 17 bases between them. CDR3 residues: CAWRPTTQLTNYGYTF. In DNA form, the CDR3 reads TGTGCCTGGAGGCCCACGACACAGCTTACTAACTATGGCTACACCTTC. Complete variable domain (other parts from reference TRBV30 and TRBJ1-2): SQTIHQWPATLVQPVGSPLSLECTVEGTSNPNLYWYRQAAGRGLQLLFYSVGIGQISSEVPQNLSASRPQDRQFILSSKKLLLSDSGFYLCAWRPTTQLTNYGYTFGSGTRLTVV.